This T cell receptor beta chain was recorded in a study of cytomegalovirus exposure and HLA in healthy donors. Despite likely unrecorded immune exposures, the donors were nominally healthy at the time of sampling. PCR employed 60 Vbeta and 13 Jbeta primers. TCRdb keeps only in-frame clones here, not all; method: immunoSEQ multiplex PCR. The table lists roughly 150,000 clones, roughly 80% of them singletons. Study findings and constraints: Compared with the roughly 730-donor mean, an Asian-associated ancestry cluster reportedly had fewer N-insertions, according to a later analysis. It was approximately 160 TCR beta chains that were listed as cytomegalovirus-associated.

Trimming took off 3 bases at V and 4 bases at J, with 4 bases between the two ends. Germline V gene lookup returns CDR1 MDHEN and CDR2 SYDVKM. CDR3 length equals 11 residues. About this clone itself: The antigen remains undetermined.

Sequencing was performed on PBMCs. The clonotype was recovered from a female donor in good health and CMV-seronegative. The chain carries TRBV28 and TRBJ2-7; D ambiguous. DNA of the CDR3: TGTGCCAGCAGTTTCAGATACGAGCAGTACTTC. Its protein is CASSFRYEQYF.